This T cell receptor beta chain was sequenced during a study of blood T cells in healthy people across ages (dated by TCRdb to between 2014 and 2017). About the study as a whole: In model experiments, template switching captured about one uniquely barcoded TCR beta cDNA molecule for every two T cells. For two donors (one aged 18 to 29 and one aged 80 or older), the study analyzed two additional independent replicas of 1 million unique cDNA reads from the same blood draw. To avoid experimental bias, donors of different ages were distributed randomly across sequencing lanes. The donors were divided into four age groups: young (average around 17 years), middle-aged (roughly 42), aged (about 56) and long-lived (more than 75). Age-related changes in TCR beta repertoire diversity were measured in the study by deep sequencing normalized with unique cDNA molecular identifiers. Overall study results and their limits: Compared with the aged group, the long-lived group had more naive CD4+ T cells, fewer expanded clones and increased TCR diversity, a pattern suggesting age selection. The CMV infection status of donors was not known, potentially confounding age-related changes in expanded clonotypes. Estimates of total diversity based on one million sequenced T cells were regarded as lower bounds and as underestimates. Because profiling used bulk unsorted PBMCs, naive and antigen-experienced compartments could not be compared conclusively. There was a strong correlation between observed TCR beta diversity and the percentage of naive T cells measured by flow cytometry. Observed TCR beta diversity per million T cells fell roughly linearly with age, and a significant reduction was already apparent by age around 36.

Donors were 30 to 45 systemically healthy Caucasian individuals from Russia aged roughly 6 to 100 years. Roughly 10 milliliters of peripheral blood were collected from each donor into EDTA-treated Vacutainer tubes. Ficoll-Paque density-gradient centrifugation was used to isolate PBMCs, with at least 6 million obtained per sample. Trizol reagent was used to extract total RNA from PBMCs, with at least 6 micrograms per sample. For every donor, flow cytometry on a PBMC aliquot measured the percentage of naive CD45RAhigh/CD27high T cells. Trimming at the junction amounts to 5 bases on V and 7 bases on J, and the germline ends lie 11 bases apart. CDR1 and CDR2, per the germline V gene (reference sequence), are DFQATT and SNEGSKA. The CDR3 runs 12 amino acids, cysteine and phenylalanine included. Only the CDR3 DNA is retained, 36 bases long and in frame from the first base. Libraries were built with 5' RACE. The instrument given in TCRdb is Illumina HiSeq 2500. The second PCR ran for about 6 to 11 cycles and used a J-beta primer mix along with a sample-barcoded 5' primer. A template-switch 5' adaptor carrying 12 random nucleotides introduced a unique molecular identifier onto each TCR beta cDNA molecule. Each sample yielded at least 3 million CDR3-containing paired-end reads. First-strand cDNA synthesis was performed from all RNA using the Mint cDNA synthesis kit, with priming by a TRBC-specific oligonucleotide. Following uracil-DNA glycosylase treatment, a first 18-cycle PCR with universal primers M1SS and BC2_uni_R was performed on all cDNA. The study's own analysis went as follows. For normalization, 1 million high-quality reads were randomly selected from each sample, with every read carrying a distinct molecular identifier. Instead of being binned into consensus sequences, reads with shared molecular identifiers were discarded. MiTCR, run with a Q25 quality threshold and the strictest error-elimination algorithm, handled CDR3 identification, clonotype clustering and error correction. Lower-bound total TCR beta diversity was estimated with a nonparametric unseen species model using Euler transformation. Clones were called with MiXCR by TCRdb after fastp trimmed the public reads at Q25, and only in-frame beta chains were retained. Rows with a matching CDR3 protein are joined into one entry that keeps the most common DNA and genes. Clone size and V and J calls follow TCRdb, not the original study. This sample lists around 1.7 million distinct CDR3 sequences; roughly 30% were detected once. Of the sample, roughly 8% is held by the ten largest clones.

The sample holds many counts of this clonotype. Its antigen is still unknown. Per-nucleotide qualities are absent, and no much larger clonotype sits a single base away. Sequenced: blood. This clonotype originated in a woman younger than 45 in good health. In this chain, TRBV20-1 is recombined with TRBJ1-4, with the identity of the D gene unclear. The CDR3 in this case is CSAAPLGEKLFF. The DNA sequence is as follows: TGCAGTGCTGCCCCCCTTGGTGAAAAACTGTTTTTT.